The source of this T cell receptor beta chain is a study of T cell responses to AZD1222 COVID-19 vaccine. Repertoires were generated with immunoSEQ multiplex PCR, while TCRdb's copy carries only in-frame clones and drops some. The sample holds around 70,000 clones, 75% to 90% seen once. CDR1 and CDR2 (germline): SGHTA, FQGNSA. The CDR3 sequence is 13 residues long. V was cut by 1 base and J by 0 bases, with 3 bases left in between. J is TRBJ1-1 and V is TRBV7-2; D remains ambiguous. Sequencing used peripheral blood, obtained on day 0 of AZD1222 vaccination. This clonotype originated in an adult in good health. CDR3 nucleotides: TGTGCCAGCAGCTTAGGCATGAACACTGAAGCTTTCTTT. Encoded protein: CASSLGMNTEAFF.